This entry concerns a single T cell receptor (beta chain). Its specificity is not known. This CDR3 is 11 amino acids long. Per the germline V gene, CDR1 is SGHDN and CDR2 is FVKESK. This entry is derived from a study of CXCR3-negative and CXCR3-positive naive CD8 T cells. Study-wide results and limits: Similar TRBV-TRBJ usage was seen in naive cells (both CXCR3-negative and CXCR3-positive), but memory cells differed. Compared with CXCR3-negative naive cells, CXCR3-positive naive cells showed more hydrophobic TRB CDR3s. Cryopreserved PBMCs had partly decreased CXCR3 expression; fresh PBMCs were used in most assays.

TRB cDNA was prepared as libraries by UMI-labeled 5' RACE. TCRdb re-called the 5' RACE reads; every CDR3 protein appears as one record, without DNA. Reported are around 60,000 distinct CDR3 sequences; the ten largest clones contain more than 0.45%. Triplicate approximately 320,000-cell sorts were made of each CD8+ T cell subset. Naive cells were sorted as CD45RO-, CCR7+, CD27+ and CD95-. The source of this sequence is a human donor in good health. Some clones in this sample may be carry-over from other donors' samples. The V and J genes are TRBV14 and TRBJ2-3. The source material was naive CXCR3+ CD8+ T cells from blood. Subset in this sample: CD45RO-CCR7+CD27+CD95- naive CD8+ T cells expressing CXCR3 (TNR3+). This CDR3 is CASSQADTQYF.